Listed here are 7 T cell receptor beta chains from one sample, sequenced in a study of T-cell memory formation after mild COVID-19. TCRdb analysed the 5' RACE reads with MiXCR anew, one entry per CDR3 protein. The data contain about 58,000 distinct CDR3 sequences, around 30% of them singletons. The specimen was PBMCs or a T cell subset sorted from them (not recorded which). These receptors were taken from a man aged 18-30 years who had mild COVID-19 (a few samples of this study predate the infection). Cell type and time point are not known.

This chain links TRBV6-5 with TRBJ2-3; 7 bases match TRBD1. This CDR3 spans 15 amino acids. Germline CDR1 is MNHEY and CDR2 is SVGAGI. V gave up 2 bases and J gave up 1 base; unmatched junction bases: 3. CDR3 sequence (DNA): TGTGCCAGCAGTTACGCAGGGGGAGGCACAGATACGCAGTATTTT. Translation: CASSYAGGGTDTQYF.

The chain joins TRBV10-3 to TRBJ2-4; 11 bases match TRBD2. This CDR3 spans 17 amino acids. Germline loops: CDR1 ENHRY, CDR2 SYGVKD. The ends lost 2 bases at V and 1 base at J; junction bases unmatched: 4. For the CDR3, the DNA is TGTGCCATCAGTGAGACTAGCGGGGGCTTTGCCAAAAACATTCAGTACTTC. Translated, it gives CAISETSGGFAKNIQYF.

This sequence joins TRBV12-3 or TRBV12-4 and TRBJ2-7, with 7 bases fitting TRBD1. V gave up 6 bases and J gave up 2 bases; unmatched junction bases: 7. The CDR3 runs to 14 residues. The CDR3 DNA sequence: TGTGCCAGCAGGGCTCGGGACAGAACCTACGAGCAGTACTTC. Its translation is CASRARDRTYEQYF.

This clonotype showed up just a few times. This chain connects TRBV6-5 to TRBJ1-1; TRBD1 is a possible D gene (6 bases). V lost 4 bases and J 11 bases, leaving 29 bases between the germline ends. CDR1 is MNHEY and CDR2 is SVGAGI in the germline V gene. There are 17 residues in the CDR3. The CDR3 loop reads CASSFDSGGGVVIPAFF. CDR3 sequence (DNA): TGTGCCAGCAGTTTCGATTCGGGGGGCGGGGTGGTTATTCCGGCTTTCTTT.

The gene calls are TRBV5-1 and TRBJ2-3; 9 nucleotides align to TRBD2. Trimming took 4 bases from V and 3 from J; bases not matched to a gene: 9. The germline V gene encodes CDR1 SGHRS and CDR2 YFSETQ. The CDR3 spans 16 residues. CDR3: CASSISAGGLTDTQYF. CDR3 nucleotide sequence: TGCGCCAGCAGCATCTCAGCGGGGGGTCTGACAGATACGCAGTATTTT.

The chain employs TRBV9 and TRBJ1-1; the D is unclear. The CDR3 consists of 13 residues. The V gene's germline CDR1 is SGDLS and CDR2 YYNGEE. Trimming shortened V by 4 bases and J by 6 bases, and 13 bases separated the two germline ends. CDR3 nucleotide sequence: TGTGCCAGCAGCCCCAGCAGAAAGGCTGAAGCTTTCTTT. Amino acids: CASSPSRKAEAFF. The full variable domain, in which reference TRBV9 and TRBJ1-1 provide the parts outside the CDR3, is DSGVTQTPKHLITATGQRVTLRCSPRSGDLSVYWYQQSLDQGLQFLIQYYNGEERAKGNILERFSAQQFPDLHSELNLSSLELGDSALYFCASSPSRKAEAFFGQGTRLTVV.

This clonotype was recorded a few times. This chain joins TRBV6-5 and TRBJ1-5; TRBD1 matches 9 bases. Germline V gene lookup returns CDR1 MNHEY and CDR2 SVGAGI. Germline trimming cut 4 bases from V and 7 bases from J; bases unmatched to any gene: 5. The CDR3 has 14 residues. The CDR3 coding sequence is TGTGCCAGCAGTTTGGACAGGGGCGGCCAGCCCCAGCATTTT. Its translation is CASSLDRGGQPQHF.